The sequence of this T cell receptor (beta chain) was determined in a study of T cells in localized non-small cell lung cancer. This clone was detected a few times. Its target is not known. TCRdb's table, derived via immunoSEQ multiplex PCR, lists solely in-frame clones and lacks some. The sample has some 78,000 clones; roughly four fifths are singletons. Broader study findings: As only one tumor region underwent sequencing, heterogeneity remains possible. It was uninvolved adjacent lung that showed the highest T cell clonality, exceeding tumor. Among the top 100 tumor clones, a median about 60 appeared in adjacent lung. An association was observed between higher blood T cell density and longer overall survival.

Between the trimmed V and J ends, which lost 4 bases and 1 base, there was a span of 6 bases. Germline V gene data show CDR1 as MNHEY and CDR2 as SMNVEV (reference sequence). The CDR3 is made up of 13 amino acids. The sample here was peripheral blood, taken before any cancer treatment. The TCR sequence derives from a man aged 40 to 75 with stage I lung adenocarcinoma. V usage is TRBV27 and J usage is TRBJ2-3; D unresolved. The CDR3 loop reads CASSSLGTDTQYF. The CDR3 DNA reads as TGTGCCAGCAGTTCTCTCGGCACAGATACGCAGTATTTT.